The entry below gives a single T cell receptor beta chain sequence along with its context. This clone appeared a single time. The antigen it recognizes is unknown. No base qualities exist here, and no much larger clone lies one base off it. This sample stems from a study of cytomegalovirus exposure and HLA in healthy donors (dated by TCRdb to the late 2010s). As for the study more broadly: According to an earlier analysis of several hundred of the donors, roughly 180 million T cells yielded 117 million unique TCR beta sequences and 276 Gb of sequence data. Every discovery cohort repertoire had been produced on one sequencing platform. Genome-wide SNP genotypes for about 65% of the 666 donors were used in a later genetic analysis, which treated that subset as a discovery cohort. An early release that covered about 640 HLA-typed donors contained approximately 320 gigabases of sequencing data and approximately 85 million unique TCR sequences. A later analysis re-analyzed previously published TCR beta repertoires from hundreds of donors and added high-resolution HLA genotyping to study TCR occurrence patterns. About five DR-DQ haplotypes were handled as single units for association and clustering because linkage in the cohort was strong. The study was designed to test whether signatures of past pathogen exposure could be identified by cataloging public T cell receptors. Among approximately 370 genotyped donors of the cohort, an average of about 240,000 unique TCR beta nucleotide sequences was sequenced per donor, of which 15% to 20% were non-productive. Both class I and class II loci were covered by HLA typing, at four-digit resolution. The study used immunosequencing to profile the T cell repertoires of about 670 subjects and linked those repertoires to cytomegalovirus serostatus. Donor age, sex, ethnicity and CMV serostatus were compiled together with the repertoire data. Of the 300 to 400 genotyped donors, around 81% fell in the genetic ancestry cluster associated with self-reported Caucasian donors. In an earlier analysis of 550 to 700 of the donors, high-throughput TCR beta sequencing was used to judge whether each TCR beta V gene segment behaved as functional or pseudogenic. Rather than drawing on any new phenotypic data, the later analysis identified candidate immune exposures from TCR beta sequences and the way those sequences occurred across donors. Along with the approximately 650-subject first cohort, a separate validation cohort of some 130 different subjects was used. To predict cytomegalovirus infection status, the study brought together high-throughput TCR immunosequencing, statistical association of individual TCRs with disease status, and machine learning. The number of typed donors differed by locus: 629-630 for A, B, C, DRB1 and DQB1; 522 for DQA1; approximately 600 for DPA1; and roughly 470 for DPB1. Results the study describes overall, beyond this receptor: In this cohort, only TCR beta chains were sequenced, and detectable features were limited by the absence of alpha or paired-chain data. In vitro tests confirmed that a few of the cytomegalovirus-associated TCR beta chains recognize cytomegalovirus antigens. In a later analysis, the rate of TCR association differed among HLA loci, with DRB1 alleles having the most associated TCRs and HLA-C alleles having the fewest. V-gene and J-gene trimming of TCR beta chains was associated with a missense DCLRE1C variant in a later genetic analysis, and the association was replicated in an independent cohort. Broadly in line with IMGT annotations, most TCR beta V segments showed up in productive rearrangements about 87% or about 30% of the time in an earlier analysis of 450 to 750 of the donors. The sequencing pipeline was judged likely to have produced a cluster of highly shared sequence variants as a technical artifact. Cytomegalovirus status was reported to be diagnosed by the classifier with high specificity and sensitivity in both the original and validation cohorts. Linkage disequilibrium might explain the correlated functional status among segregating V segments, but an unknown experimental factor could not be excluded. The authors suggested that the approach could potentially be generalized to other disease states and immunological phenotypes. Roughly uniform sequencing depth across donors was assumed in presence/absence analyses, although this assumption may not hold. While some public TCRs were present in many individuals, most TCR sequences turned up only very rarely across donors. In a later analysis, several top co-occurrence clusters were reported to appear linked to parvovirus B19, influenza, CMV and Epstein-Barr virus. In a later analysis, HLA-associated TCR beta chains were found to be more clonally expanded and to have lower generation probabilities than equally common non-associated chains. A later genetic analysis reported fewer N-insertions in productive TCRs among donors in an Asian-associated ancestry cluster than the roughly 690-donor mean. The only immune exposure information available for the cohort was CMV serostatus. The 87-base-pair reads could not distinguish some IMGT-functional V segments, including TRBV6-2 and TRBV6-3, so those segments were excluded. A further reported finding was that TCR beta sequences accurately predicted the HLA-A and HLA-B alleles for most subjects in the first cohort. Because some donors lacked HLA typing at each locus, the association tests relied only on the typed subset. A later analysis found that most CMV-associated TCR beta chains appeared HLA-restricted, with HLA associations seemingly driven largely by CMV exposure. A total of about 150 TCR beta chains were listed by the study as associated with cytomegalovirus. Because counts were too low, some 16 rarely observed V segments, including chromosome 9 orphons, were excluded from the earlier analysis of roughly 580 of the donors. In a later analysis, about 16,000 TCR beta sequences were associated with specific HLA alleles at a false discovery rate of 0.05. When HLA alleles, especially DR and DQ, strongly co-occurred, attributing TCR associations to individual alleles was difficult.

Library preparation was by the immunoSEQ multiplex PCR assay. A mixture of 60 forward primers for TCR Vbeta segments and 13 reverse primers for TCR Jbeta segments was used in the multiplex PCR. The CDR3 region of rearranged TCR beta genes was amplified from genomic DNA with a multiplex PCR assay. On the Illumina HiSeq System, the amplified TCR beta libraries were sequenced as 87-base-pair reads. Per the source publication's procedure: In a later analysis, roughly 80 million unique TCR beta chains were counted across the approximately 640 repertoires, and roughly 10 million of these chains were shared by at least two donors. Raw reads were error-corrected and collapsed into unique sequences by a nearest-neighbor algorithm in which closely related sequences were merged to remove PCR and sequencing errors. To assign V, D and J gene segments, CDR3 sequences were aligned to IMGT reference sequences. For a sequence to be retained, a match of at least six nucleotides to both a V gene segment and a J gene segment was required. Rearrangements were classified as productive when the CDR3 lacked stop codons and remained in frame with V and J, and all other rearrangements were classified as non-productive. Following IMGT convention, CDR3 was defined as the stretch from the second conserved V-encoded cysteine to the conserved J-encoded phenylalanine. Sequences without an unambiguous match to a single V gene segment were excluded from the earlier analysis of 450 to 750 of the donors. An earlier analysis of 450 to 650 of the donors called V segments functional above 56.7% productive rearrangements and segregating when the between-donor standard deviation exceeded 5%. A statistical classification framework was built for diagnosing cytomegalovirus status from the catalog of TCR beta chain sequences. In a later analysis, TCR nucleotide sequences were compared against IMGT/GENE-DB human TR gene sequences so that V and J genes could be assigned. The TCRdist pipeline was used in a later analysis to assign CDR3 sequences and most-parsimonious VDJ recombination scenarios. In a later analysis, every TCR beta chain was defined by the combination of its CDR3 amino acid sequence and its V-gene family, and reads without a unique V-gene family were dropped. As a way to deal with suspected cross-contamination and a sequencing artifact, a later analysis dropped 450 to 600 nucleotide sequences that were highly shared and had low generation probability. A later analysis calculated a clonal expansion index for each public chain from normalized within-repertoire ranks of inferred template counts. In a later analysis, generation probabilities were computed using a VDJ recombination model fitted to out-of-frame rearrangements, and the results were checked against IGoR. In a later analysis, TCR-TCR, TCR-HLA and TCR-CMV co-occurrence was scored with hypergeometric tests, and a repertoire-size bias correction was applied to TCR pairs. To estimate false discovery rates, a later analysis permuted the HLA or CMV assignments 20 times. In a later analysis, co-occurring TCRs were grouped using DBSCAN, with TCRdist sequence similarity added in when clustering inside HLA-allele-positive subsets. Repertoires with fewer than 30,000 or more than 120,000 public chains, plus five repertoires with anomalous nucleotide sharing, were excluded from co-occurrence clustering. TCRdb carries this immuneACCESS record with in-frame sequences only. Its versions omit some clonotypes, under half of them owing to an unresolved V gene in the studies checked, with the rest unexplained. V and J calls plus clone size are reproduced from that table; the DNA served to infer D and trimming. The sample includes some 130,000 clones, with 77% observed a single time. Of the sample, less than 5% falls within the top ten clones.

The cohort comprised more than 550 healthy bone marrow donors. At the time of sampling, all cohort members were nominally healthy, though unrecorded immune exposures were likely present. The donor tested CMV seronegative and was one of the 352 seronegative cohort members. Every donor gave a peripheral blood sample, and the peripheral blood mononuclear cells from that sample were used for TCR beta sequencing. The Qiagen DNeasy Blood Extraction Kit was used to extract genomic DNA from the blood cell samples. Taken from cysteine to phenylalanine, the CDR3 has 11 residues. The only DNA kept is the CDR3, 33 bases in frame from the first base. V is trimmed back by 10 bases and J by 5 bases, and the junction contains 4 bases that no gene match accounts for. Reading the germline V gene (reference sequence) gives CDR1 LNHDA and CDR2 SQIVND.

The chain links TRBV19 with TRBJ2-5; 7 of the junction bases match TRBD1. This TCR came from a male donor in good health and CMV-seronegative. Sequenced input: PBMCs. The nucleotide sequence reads TGTGCCACCGCGGACAGGGAGACCCAGTACTTC. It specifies CATADRETQYF. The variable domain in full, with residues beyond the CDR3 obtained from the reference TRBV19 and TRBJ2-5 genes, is DGGITQSPKYLFRKEGQNVTLSCEQNLNHDAMYWYRQDPGQGLRLIYYSQIVNDFQKGDIAEGYSVSREKKESFPLTVTSAQKNPTAFYLCATADRETQYFGPGTRLLVL.